This TCR beta chain was captured in a study of shared clonotypes between healthy human individuals. This CDR3 comprises 13 residues. The germline CDR1 and CDR2 sequences are SQVTM and ANQGSEA. Deletions cut 4 bases from V and 2 bases from J, with 8 bases between. Profiled with immunoSEQ multiplex PCR; TCRdb holds only in-frame clones, not every one. Of around 480,000 clones in the sample, over 75% were seen once. The sequence was obtained from a woman aged 40 to 49 in good health. Some clones in this sample may be carry-over from other donors' samples. This sequence joins TRBV29-1 and TRBJ2-2; tentatively, D is TRBD1 (5 bases). The source material was PBMCs. The DNA of the CDR3 is TGCAGCGTTGGAGACAGTAACACCGGGGAGCTGTTTTTT. Encoded protein: CSVGDSNTGELFF.